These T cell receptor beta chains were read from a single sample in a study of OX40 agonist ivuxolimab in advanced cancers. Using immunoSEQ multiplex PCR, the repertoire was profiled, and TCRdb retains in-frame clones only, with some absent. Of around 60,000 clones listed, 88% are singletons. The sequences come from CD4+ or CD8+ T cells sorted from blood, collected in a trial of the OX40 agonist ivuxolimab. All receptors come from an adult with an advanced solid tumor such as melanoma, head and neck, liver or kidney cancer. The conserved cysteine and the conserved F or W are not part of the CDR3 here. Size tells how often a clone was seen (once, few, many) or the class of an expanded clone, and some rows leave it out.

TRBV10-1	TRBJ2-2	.	ASSVPNTGELF
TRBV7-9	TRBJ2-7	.	ASSWGGSSYEQY
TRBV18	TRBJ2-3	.	ASSPPGEGQY
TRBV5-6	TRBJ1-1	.	ASSLSTGPAF
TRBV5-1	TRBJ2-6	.	ASSLIQSPTGANVLT
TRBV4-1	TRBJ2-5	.	ASSPRWASGTQETQY
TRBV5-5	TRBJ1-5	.	ASSLGRVNQPQH
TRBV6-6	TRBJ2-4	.	ASNPGLVKNIQY
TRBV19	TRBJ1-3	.	ASRIGGSGNTIY
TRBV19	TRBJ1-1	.	ATSRRGMEMNTEAF
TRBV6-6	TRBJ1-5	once	ASSNYQGNQPQH
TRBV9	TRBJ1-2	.	ASSAQAYGYT
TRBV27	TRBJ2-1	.	ASSPRWLAGGRNEQF
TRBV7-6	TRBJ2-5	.	ASSQHEETQY
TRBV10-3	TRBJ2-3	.	AIRKTGTSGRADTQY
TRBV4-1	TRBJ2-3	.	ASSQEVSTDTQY
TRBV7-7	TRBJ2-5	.	ASSLGQGQETQY
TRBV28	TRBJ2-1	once	ASSSSRLAVYNEQF
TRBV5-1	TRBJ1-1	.	ASSLVSQGLNTEAF
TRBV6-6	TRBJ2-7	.	ASSQSGVAQY
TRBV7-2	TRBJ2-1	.	ASSLTPPLGEQF
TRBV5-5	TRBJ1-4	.	ASSPLGGGAEKLF
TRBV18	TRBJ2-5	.	ASSGLSRQETQY
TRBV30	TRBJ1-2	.	AWSPPISGYT
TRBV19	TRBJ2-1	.	ASSSLGLAGVVEQF
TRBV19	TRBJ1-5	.	ASLEVSGNQPQH
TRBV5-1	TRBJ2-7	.	ASSSLAGASYEQY
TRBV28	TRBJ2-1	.	ASRSLTSGSYNEQF
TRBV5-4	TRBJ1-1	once	ASSLAGGAEAF
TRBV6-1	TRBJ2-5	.	ASGTAQETQY
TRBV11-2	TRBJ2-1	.	ASRSSGRGSYNEQF
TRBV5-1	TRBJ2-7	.	ASSGTGNIYEQY
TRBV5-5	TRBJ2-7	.	ASSPWGASSYEQY
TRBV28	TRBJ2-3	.	ASSPSGVGVTDTQY
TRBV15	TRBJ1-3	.	ATSRGLTGNTIY
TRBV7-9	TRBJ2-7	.	ASSLTDTYEQY
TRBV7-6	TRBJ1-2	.	ASSKQQGDSRLDGYT
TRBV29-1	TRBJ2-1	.	SVDVPPRINEQF
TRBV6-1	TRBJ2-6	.	ASSVRQASGANVLT
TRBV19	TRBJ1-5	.	ASSVTGGPLVAQH
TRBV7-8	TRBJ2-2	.	ASSFQQGGTGELF
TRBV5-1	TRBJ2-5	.	ASSLGGGAGETQY
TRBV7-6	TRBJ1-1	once	ASSPRTGTAF
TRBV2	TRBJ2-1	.	ASNLGPSEQF